Listed below are T cell receptor beta chains from one sample, sequenced in a study of cytomegalovirus exposure and HLA in healthy donors. The assay was immunoSEQ multiplex PCR, and TCRdb's table has in-frame clones only and misses some. The sample gives just over 95,000 clones, over 70% of which show up once; 4.9% is in the top ten. Specimen: PBMCs. The receptors stem from a woman aged 40 to 50 in good health and CMV-seronegative. The CDR3 runs from the conserved cysteine through the conserved F or W. D genes are given only for firm matches. Clone size is not always given. Where it is, it says once, few, many or a class for expanded clones.

V	D	size	J	CDR3	DNA
TRBV9	-	few	TRBJ1-2	CASSPSYRDNYGYTF	TGTGCCAGCAGCCCAAGCTACCGGGATAACTATGGCTACACCTTC
TRBV2	-	-	TRBJ2-3	CASSEGRASADTQYF	TGTGCCAGCAGTGAAGGCAGGGCTTCAGCGGATACGCAGTATTTT
TRBV7-2	-	-	TRBJ2-7	CASSSEMSSYEQYF	TGTGCCAGCAGCTCTGAGATGAGCTCCTACGAGCAGTACTTC
TRBV6-5	-	-	TRBJ1-1	CASRPRRTATEAFF	TGTGCCAGCAGGCCCAGGCGAACTGCCACTGAAGCTTTCTTT
TRBV5-1	-	-	TRBJ1-4	CASSLGSRGGATNEKLFF	TGCGCCAGCAGCTTGGGTTCTCGAGGCGGTGCAACTAATGAAAAACTGTTTTTT
TRBV5-1	-	-	TRBJ2-1	CASSPELRYNEQFF	TGCGCCAGCAGCCCGGAGCTCCGGTACAATGAGCAGTTCTTC
TRBV29-1	TRBD2	few	TRBJ2-7	CSVRGLAGGLYEQYF	TGCAGCGTACGAGGGCTAGCGGGGGGCCTATACGAGCAGTACTTC
TRBV18	TRBD2	few	TRBJ2-3	CASTSLAGPSTDTQYF	TGTGCCAGCACATCCTTAGCGGGCCCTAGCACAGATACGCAGTATTTT
TRBV6-5	TRBD2	-	TRBJ2-7	CASSYSKAGGSYEQYF	TGTGCCAGCAGTTACTCGAAAGCGGGGGGCTCCTACGAGCAGTACTTC
TRBV5-1	TRBD2	-	TRBJ2-3	CATSLGLAGVTDTQYF	TGCGCCACCAGCTTGGGACTAGCGGGGGTAACAGATACGCAGTATTTT
TRBV4-2	TRBD2	-	TRBJ2-1	CASSRRGGDYNEQFF	TGTGCCAGCAGCCGACGGGGGGGCGATTACAATGAGCAGTTCTTC
TRBV6-5	-	-	TRBJ1-1	CASSYSGTLNTEAFF	TGTGCCAGCAGTTACTCCGGGACACTGAACACTGAAGCTTTCTTT
TRBV7-9	-	-	TRBJ1-1	CASSSISTEAFF	TGTGCCAGCAGCTCAATTAGCACTGAAGCTTTCTTT
TRBV2	-	few	TRBJ2-7	CASWGDGGSYEQYF	TGTGCCAGCTGGGGGGACGGTGGCTCCTACGAGCAGTACTTC
TRBV5-1	-	-	TRBJ2-5	CASSLASVRQETQYF	TGCGCCAGCAGCTTGGCTTCTGTCAGGCAGGAGACCCAGTACTTC
TRBV7-2	-	-	TRBJ1-2	CASSPRGYYGYTF	TGTGCCAGCAGCCCAAGGGGGTACTATGGCTACACCTTC
TRBV7-8	-	few	TRBJ2-7	CASSLRHTATYEQYF	TGTGCCAGCAGCTTGCGCCACACAGCTACCTACGAGCAGTACTTC
TRBV30	TRBD1	-	TRBJ1-1	CAWYRTGITEAFF	TGTGCCTGGTATCGGACAGGGATCACTGAAGCTTTCTTT
TRBV7-8	TRBD1	few	TRBJ2-7	CASSLGDPGQGSYEQYF	TGTGCCAGCAGCTTAGGGGATCCGGGACAGGGTTCCTACGAGCAGTACTTC
TRBV5-4	-	-	TRBJ2-2	CASSLGIQGGNTGELFF	TGTGCCAGCAGCTTGGGTATCCAGGGGGGGAACACCGGGGAGCTGTTTTTT
TRBV23-1	TRBD1	-	TRBJ2-7	CASSPTTGRYEQYF	TGCGCCAGCAGTCCAACGACAGGGCGCTACGAGCAGTACTTC
TRBV6-1	-	-	TRBJ2-5	CASSEIQVEEYF	TGTGCCAGCAGTGAAATACAGGTCGAGGAGTACTTC
TRBV27	TRBD1	-	TRBJ1-5	CASSLTGGNQPQHF	TGTGCCAGCAGTTTGACAGGGGGGAATCAGCCCCAGCATTTT
TRBV7-9	TRBD1	-	TRBJ2-7	CASSLSRDRDGWHEQYF	TGTGCCAGCAGCCTGTCCCGGGACAGGGATGGTTGGCACGAGCAGTACTTC
TRBV9	-	-	TRBJ1-6	CASSVARGDNSPLHF	TGTGCCAGCAGCGTAGCCAGGGGAGATAATTCACCCCTCCACTTT
TRBV7-6	-	few	TRBJ1-4	CASSSGRATNEKLFF	TGTGCCAGCAGCTCGGGAAGAGCAACTAATGAAAAACTGTTTTTT
TRBV4-3	TRBD1	-	TRBJ2-1	CASSQPFTGGRGRKNEQFF	TGCGCCAGCAGCCAGCCCTTTACGGGTGGTAGGGGGCGGAAGAATGAGCAGTTCTTC
TRBV7-8	TRBD1	-	TRBJ2-3	CASSSGQGTDTQYF	TGTGCCAGCAGCTCGGGACAGGGCACAGATACGCAGTATTTT
TRBV5-4	-	-	TRBJ2-7	CASSMGASYEQYF	TGTGCCAGCAGCATGGGGGCCAGCTACGAGCAGTACTTC
TRBV4-3	-	-	TRBJ2-7	CASSQGYGGSSYEQYF	TGCGCCAGCAGCCAAGGATACGGGGGTTCATCCTACGAGCAGTACTTC
TRBV7-9	-	-	TRBJ2-7	CASSLTSQTYEQHF	TGTGCCAGCAGCTTAACTAGCCAGACCTACGAGCAGCACTTC
TRBV28	-	-	TRBJ1-2	CASSLGQTLADF	TGTGCCAGCAGTTTAGGACAGACGCTAGCAGACTTC
TRBV7-2	-	-	TRBJ2-3	CASSFTHLSYTQYF	TGTGCCAGCAGCTTCACCCACTTGTCCTATACGCAGTATTTT
TRBV5-1	TRBD1	-	TRBJ2-3	CASSLSWTGTQYF	TGCGCCAGCAGCCTTTCTTGGACAGGTACGCAGTATTTT
TRBV28	TRBD2	-	TRBJ2-3	CPLAGGPDTQYF	TGTCCACTAGCGGGGGGGCCCGATACGCAGTATTTT
TRBV5-4	-	-	TRBJ1-6	CASSPFSNSPLHF	TGTGCCAGCAGCCCCTTTTCCAATTCACCCCTCCACTTT
TRBV30	TRBD2	-	TRBJ2-2	CAWSGDSSGAAGELFF	TGTGCCTGGAGCGGCGACAGTAGCGGGGCCGCCGGGGAGCTGTTTTTT
TRBV5-1	TRBD1	-	TRBJ2-2	CASSLGIQGAPGELFF	TGCGCCAGCAGCTTGGGAATTCAGGGGGCGCCGGGGGAGCTGTTTTTT
TRBV5-5	TRBD1	-	TRBJ1-1	CASSLYAQGANTEAFF	TGTGCCAGCAGCTTGTACGCCCAGGGGGCGAACACTGAAGCTTTCTTT
TRBV5-6	-	-	TRBJ1-4	CASSLSGERKLFF	TGTGCCAGCAGCTTGTCCGGGGAACGAAAACTGTTTTTT
TRBV11-2	TRBD1	-	TRBJ1-5	CASSTTGGSDQPQHF	TGTGCCAGCAGCACGACAGGGGGATCGGATCAGCCCCAGCATTTT